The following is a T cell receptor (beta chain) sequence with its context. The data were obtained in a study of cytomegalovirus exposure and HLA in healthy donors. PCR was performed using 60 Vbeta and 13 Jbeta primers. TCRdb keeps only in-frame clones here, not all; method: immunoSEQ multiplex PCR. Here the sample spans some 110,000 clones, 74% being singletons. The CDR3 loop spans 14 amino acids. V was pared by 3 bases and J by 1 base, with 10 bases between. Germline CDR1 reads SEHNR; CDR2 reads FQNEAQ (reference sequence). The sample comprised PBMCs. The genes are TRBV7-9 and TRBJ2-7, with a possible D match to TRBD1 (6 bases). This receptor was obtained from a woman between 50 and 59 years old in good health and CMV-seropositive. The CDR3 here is CASSFSGQSYEQYF. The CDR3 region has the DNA TGTGCCAGCAGCTTCTCCGGACAGTCCTACGAGCAGTACTTC.